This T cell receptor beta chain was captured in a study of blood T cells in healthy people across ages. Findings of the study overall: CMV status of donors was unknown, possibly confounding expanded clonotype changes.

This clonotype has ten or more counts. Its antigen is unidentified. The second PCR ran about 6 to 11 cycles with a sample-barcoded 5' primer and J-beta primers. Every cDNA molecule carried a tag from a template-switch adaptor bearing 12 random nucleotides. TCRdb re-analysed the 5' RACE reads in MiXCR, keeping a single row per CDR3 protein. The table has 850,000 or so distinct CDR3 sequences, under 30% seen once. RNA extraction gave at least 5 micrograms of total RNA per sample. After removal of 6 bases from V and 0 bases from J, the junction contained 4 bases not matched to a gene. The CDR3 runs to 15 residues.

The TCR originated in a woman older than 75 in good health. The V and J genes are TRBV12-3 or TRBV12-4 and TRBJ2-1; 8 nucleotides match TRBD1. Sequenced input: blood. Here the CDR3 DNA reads TGTGCCAGCAGAAAAACAGGGGGCTCCTACAATGAGCAGTTCTTC. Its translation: CASRKTGGSYNEQFF.